This TCR beta chain was obtained from a study of graft-versus-host responses after intestinal transplantation. As concerns this clone: Antigen: not known.

Clones were read by immunoSEQ multiplex PCR, and TCRdb kept only the in-frame ones, dropping some. The table shows tens of thousands of clones, with about 80% occurring only once. The clonotype originates from a human donor who was the organ donor for an intestinal transplant. The material was unstimulated CD4+ T cells sorted from spleen or lymph node cells, obtained before transplant.

CDR3 residues: CASSLRFKNTGELFF. The CDR3 DNA sequence: TGTGCCAGCAGTTTACGTTTTAAGAACACCGGGGAGCTGTTTTTT. This rearrangement joins TRBV28 to TRBJ2-2, with unresolved D. This CDR3 comprises 15 residues. V was cut by 2 bases and J by 1 base, with 8 bases left in between. Germline values: CDR1 MDHEN, CDR2 SYDVKM.